This T cell receptor beta chain came from a study of blood T cell repertoires in COVID-19. Study as a whole: Samples came from the United States, Italy and Spain, spanning acute and convalescent COVID-19. PBMCs, B-cell-depleted T cells, or T cells provided the cDNA or gDNA that made up the material.

Methods used by the authors: Reference gene primers were amplified, and this amplification served to estimate nucleated cell counts. Sequencing was performed with immunoSEQ multiplex PCR; in TCRdb, only in-frame clones are kept and a portion is missing. From that table come the V and J calls and clone size; the DNA was used to work out D and trimming. This sample has just over 150,000 clones, with around 85% found just once. The CDR3 is 15 residues long. V shed 7 bases and J shed 1 base, with 17 bases lying between them. Germline CDR1 is MDHEN and CDR2 is SYDVKM. This TCR was sampled from a woman in her seventies with acute or convalescent COVID-19. Source material: peripheral blood. V usage is TRBV28 and J usage is TRBJ2-7, with a possible D match to TRBD1 (7 bases). Here the CDR3 DNA reads TGTGCCAGCACAAGGGGGCAGGGGGGATCCTACGAGCAGTACGTC. Translating gives CASTRGQGGSYEQYV.